The clone carrying this T cell receptor beta chain has a handful of counts. Its antigen is unknown. The V gene lost 0 bases and the J gene lost 9 bases, with 10 bases spanning the gap. Germline CDR1 and CDR2: SGHNT and YYREEE (reference sequence). The CDR3 loop spans 14 amino acids. These data come from a study of T cell responses to AZD1222 COVID-19 vaccine. Study-level points and caveats: Spike was spanned by vaccine-associated CD4 TCRs, which were dominant at 160-218 and 743-854.

Generated by immunoSEQ multiplex PCR, the TCRdb table keeps only in-frame clones and is missing some. In the table there are 150,000 to 200,000 clones, approximately 90% of which are singletons. This clonotype was obtained from an adult in good health. V and J are TRBV5-4 and TRBJ1-6, with D possibly TRBD1 on 6 matching bases. The material sequenced was peripheral blood, taken on day 0 of AZD1222 vaccination. The chain's CDR3 is CASSLGQDGSPLHF. The CDR3 DNA is TGTGCCAGCAGCTTGGGACAGGACGGTTCACCCCTCCACTTT.